The 27 T cell receptor beta chains listed next were all sequenced from one sample in a study of blood T cell repertoires in COVID-19. The protocol was immunoSEQ multiplex PCR, while the TCRdb copy is restricted to in-frame clones and leaves out a portion. The sample yields under 100,000 clones, about nine tenths seen once. Sequenced input: peripheral blood. These receptors all stem from a man in his fifties with acute or convalescent COVID-19.

This chain connects TRBV11-2 to TRBJ2-7, with 8 nucleotides matching TRBD1. V lost 5 bases to trimming and J lost 0 bases; unmatched junction nucleotides: 12. CDR3 length equals 17 residues. CDR1 and CDR2 (germline): SGHAT, FQNNGV. The CDR3 here is CASSPGAWGQASYEQYF. CDR3 bases: TGTGCCAGCAGCCCGGGGGCTTGGGGACAGGCCTCCTACGAGCAGTACTTC. The entire variable domain, with the rest obtained from reference TRBV11-2 and TRBJ2-7, is as follows: EAGVAQSPRYKIIEKRQSVAFWCNPISGHATLYWYQQILGQGPKLLIQFQNNGVVDDSQLPKDRFSAERLKGVDSTLKIQPAKLEDSAVYLCASSPGAWGQASYEQYFGPGTRLTVT.

V and J are TRBV3-1 (or the pseudogene TRBV3-2) and TRBJ2-3; no clear D. CDR3 size: 15 residues. Per the germline V gene, CDR1 is LGHDT and CDR2 is YNNKEL (reference sequence). V lost 0 bases and J lost 8, with 15 bases in between. CDR3 sequence: CASSQDRSVSGTQYF. CDR3 nucleotide sequence: TGTGCCAGCAGCCAAGATCGCTCGGTGAGTGGTACGCAGTATTTT.

The chain has TRBV6-5 and TRBJ2-3; TRBD2 aligns across 10 bases. Germline V CDR1 and CDR2: MNHEY, SVGAGI. The CDR3 length is 14 residues. V was pared by 6 bases and J by 1 base, with 1 base of the junction left unmatched. In DNA form, the CDR3 reads TGTGCCAGCAGCGGGACTAGCGGCACAGATACGCAGTATTTT. Translation gives CASSGTSGTDTQYF.

In this sample, this clone turned up once. J is TRBJ1-2 and V is TRBV6-5; D might be TRBD1 (5 bases). This CDR3 has 15 amino acids. Trimming took off 6 bases at V and 3 bases at J, with 17 bases between the two ends. Germline V lookup: CDR1 MNHEY, CDR2 SVGAGI. CDR3 sequence (DNA): TGTGCCAGCAGAAGACGCGACAGTTCCCACTATGGCTACACCTTC. This encodes CASRRRDSSHYGYTF.

The chain carries TRBV19 and TRBJ1-5; TRBD1 might be the D (5 bases). This CDR3 is built from 16 residues. V shed 8 bases and J shed 6 bases, with 23 bases lying between them. Germline CDR1 LNHDA, CDR2 SQIVND (reference sequence). This chain's CDR3 is CASSPDRNQGSQPQHF. The DNA for the CDR3 is TGTGCCAGTTCTCCCGACAGAAACCAAGGTAGTCAGCCCCAGCATTTT.

This sequence joins TRBV2 and TRBJ1-2, with TRBD1 matching 7 bases. The germline V gene has CDR1 SNHLY and CDR2 FYNNEI. V gave up 1 base and J gave up 4 bases; unmatched junction bases: 9. This CDR3 is built from 16 residues. The CDR3 is CASSEEIQGVSYGYTF. DNA of the CDR3: TGTGCCAGCAGTGAAGAGATCCAGGGGGTCTCCTATGGCTACACCTTC.

The CDR3, as DNA: TGTGCCAGCAGTGATACGGCAGGGTCCTACAATGAGCAGTTCTTC. This codes for CASSDTAGSYNEQFF. This chain connects TRBV2 to TRBJ2-1, with TRBD1 as a possible D gene (5 bases). V gave up 3 bases and J gave up 1 base, with 10 bases separating them. The CDR3 totals 15 residues. Germline values: CDR1 SNHLY, CDR2 FYNNEI.

In regard to this clone: The same CDR3 also results from other DNA sequences found in this sample. The chain recombines TRBV9 with TRBJ2-5; possible D gene TRBD2, 6 bases. V was cut by 0 bases and J by 2 bases, with 11 bases left in between. In germline, CDR1 is SGDLS, CDR2 YYNGEE. This CDR3 has 15 residues. The CDR3 here is CASSVGGAGQETQYF. CDR3 in DNA: TGTGCCAGCAGCGTAGGCGGGGCGGGACAAGAGACCCAGTACTTC.

J is TRBJ1-2 and V is TRBV30, with TRBD1 identical over 10 bases. CDR1 and CDR2 (germline): GTSNPN, SVGIG (reference sequence). This CDR3 contains 14 residues. J gave up 4 bases and V 2 bases, and 4 bases lay outside the gene matches. The CDR3 loop reads CAWSPRDRGYGYTF. The DNA of the CDR3 is TGTGCCTGGAGTCCAAGGGACAGGGGCTATGGCTACACCTTC.

The chain has TRBV6-6 and TRBJ1-2; possibly TRBD1 for D (5 bases). The CDR3 is made up of 15 amino acids. Trimming removed 3 bases from V and 1 base from J, with 12 bases in between. Germline lookup yields CDR1 MNHNY and CDR2 SVGAGI (reference sequence). The CDR3 DNA reads as TGTGCCAGCAGTTATACCGGGGGTATTAACTATGGCTACACCTTC. The encoded protein is CASSYTGGINYGYTF.

V usage is TRBV6-5 and J usage is TRBJ1-2, with 9 bases lining up with TRBD1. The CDR3 has 13 residues. J gave up 4 bases and V 5 bases, and 2 bases lay outside the gene matches. Germline assignment: CDR1 MNHEY and CDR2 SVGAGI. The CDR3 is CASSKDRGYGYTF. For the CDR3, the DNA is TGTGCCAGCAGTAAGGACAGGGGCTATGGCTACACCTTC.

This rearrangement joins TRBV7-2 to TRBJ1-5; weak D call: TRBD1 (6 bases). The germline CDR1 and CDR2 sequences are SGHTA and FQGNSA. The V and J ends lost 3 bases and 7 bases respectively, with 22 bases between them. The CDR3 is 17 amino acids. The CDR3 region is CASSFQPLTNRAQPQHF. The CDR3 DNA reads as TGTGCCAGCAGCTTTCAACCCCTAACCAACAGGGCGCAGCCCCAGCATTTT.

J is TRBJ1-1 and V is TRBV7-9; D call uncertain. V was cut by 1 base and J by 5 bases, with 8 bases left in between. The length of the CDR3 is 13 residues. Germline assignment: CDR1 SEHNR and CDR2 FQNEAQ (reference sequence). CDR3 protein: CASSLVLGTEAFF. The CDR3 nucleotides are TGTGCCAGCAGCTTAGTCCTCGGGACTGAAGCTTTCTTT.

The chain has TRBV21-1 and TRBJ2-7; the listed D gene, TRBD1, was not tested against the DNA. TRBV21-1 is labeled a pseudogene. The CDR3 is 14 residues long. The CDR3 is CASSRQGRSYEQYV. CDR3 DNA sequence: TGTGCCAGCAGCAGACAGGGGCGGTCCTACGAGCAGTACGTC.

The rearrangement links TRBV18 to TRBJ1-1; the match to TRBD1 covers 9 bases. Germline V gene data show CDR1 as KGHSH and CDR2 as LQKENI. CDR3 length: 16 residues. The ends lost 2 bases at V and 1 base at J; junction bases unmatched: 5. The CDR3 region is CASSPGQGRTNTEAFF. The CDR3 DNA is TGTGCCAGCTCACCAGGACAGGGGAGGACGAACACTGAAGCTTTCTTT.

The chain recombines TRBV11-2 with TRBJ2-1, with 9 positions matching TRBD2. V lost 5 bases to trimming and J lost 2 bases; unmatched junction nucleotides: 4. CDR1 SGHAT and CDR2 FQNNGV come from the germline V gene. This CDR3 comprises 15 residues. The CDR3: CASSPSGGPYNEQFF. The CDR3 DNA reads TGTGCCAGCAGCCCCAGCGGGGGGCCCTACAATGAGCAGTTCTTC.

This clone was recorded once. The chain is built from TRBV19 and TRBJ1-5, with D perhaps TRBD1 (5 bases). CDR3 size: 15 residues. Germline values: CDR1 LNHDA, CDR2 SQIVND (reference sequence). Trimming shortened V by 4 bases and J by 0 bases, and 10 bases separated the two germline ends. The CDR3 region is CASSRGLNSNQPQHF. CDR3 sequence (DNA): TGTGCCAGTAGTAGGGGACTAAATAGCAATCAGCCCCAGCATTTT.

The chain carries TRBV2 and TRBJ1-1; 11 nucleotides align to TRBD1. CDR1 and CDR2 (germline): SNHLY, FYNNEI. With 7 bases clipped from V and 4 bases from J, the junction kept 11 bases outside the gene matches. The CDR3 extends over 16 amino acids. Here the CDR3 DNA reads TGTGCCAGCATTCGCCGGACAGGGGGCGAATCCACTGAAGCTTTCTTT. Protein sequence: CASIRRTGGESTEAFF.

V is TRBV4-1 and J is TRBJ2-1, with TRBD2 matching 9 bases. The CDR3 is 16 residues long. Germline values: CDR1 MGHRA, CDR2 YSYEKL. After removal of 0 bases from V and 7 bases from J, the junction contained 7 bases not matched to a gene. As DNA, the CDR3 is TGCGCCAGCAGCCAAGAGGGACTAGCAAGTCGAAATGAGCAGTTCTTC. It yields the protein CASSQEGLASRNEQFF.

The chain joins TRBV28 to TRBJ2-3; 7 bases match TRBD2. The CDR3 consists of 14 residues. CDR1 and CDR2 (germline): MDHEN, SYDVKM. The trim removed 5 bases at V and 1 base at J, leaving 3 bases unmatched. The CDR3 loop is CASSGGLGTDTQYF. In DNA, the CDR3 is TGTGCCAGCAGTGGAGGACTAGGCACAGATACGCAGTATTTT.

The chain links TRBV18 to TRBJ1-3; D remains unclear. The CDR3 covers 15 residues. Trimming pared 6 bases from V and 1 base from J, leaving 13 bases between. Germline V gives CDR1 KGHSH, CDR2 LQKENI. The CDR3 nucleotides are TGTGCCAGCTCCCTCACAGAATCGTCTGGAAACACCATATATTTT. Its protein product is CASSLTESSGNTIYF.

The rearrangement uses TRBV6-1 and TRBJ1-2, with D possibly matching TRBD1 (6 bases). Germline V gene lookup returns CDR1 MNHNS and CDR2 SASEGT. The CDR3 sequence is 15 residues long. Trimming took off 2 bases at V and 4 bases at J, with 14 bases between the two ends. The CDR3 nucleotides read TGTGCCAGCAGTGAAAGGAACAGGGTCTCCTATGGCTACACCTTC. This translates into CASSERNRVSYGYTF.

The rearrangement links TRBV19 to TRBJ1-2; no reliable D call. There are 15 residues in the CDR3. Trimming shortened V by 6 bases and J by 0 bases, and 14 bases separated the two germline ends. Germline V gives CDR1 LNHDA, CDR2 SQIVND (reference sequence). CDR3: CASSPTIPTNYGYTF. The CDR3 region has the DNA TGTGCCAGTAGCCCCACAATACCAACTAACTATGGCTACACCTTC.

This sequence joins TRBV4-1 and TRBJ2-3; TRBD1 matches at 12 bases. Unmatched junction bases numbered 16, after V lost 4 bases and J lost 5 bases. The V gene's germline CDR1 is MGHRA and CDR2 YSYEKL. The CDR3 is made up of 19 amino acids. The DNA of the CDR3 is TGCGCCAGCAGCCCATCTCATGGGGGACAGGGGGCCGGGAGAGATACGCAGTATTTT. Amino acids: CASSPSHGGQGAGRDTQYF.

The chain links TRBV6-5 to TRBJ2-1; TRBD2 matches 11 bases. The ends lost 11 bases at V and 6 bases at J; junction bases unmatched: 9. This CDR3 spans 14 amino acids. Germline values: CDR1 MNHEY, CDR2 SVGAGI. The DNA for the CDR3 is TGTGCCGGGGAGACTAGCGGGGTAGGCAATGAGCAGTTCTTC. Amino acid sequence: CAGETSGVGNEQFF.

The rearrangement links TRBV5-1 to TRBJ1-1; no clear D. Germline-derived CDR1 and CDR2 are SGHRS and YFSETQ. The V end was cut by 0 bases, the J end by 1 base, with 7 bases between. This CDR3 region has 14 residues. CDR3 sequence: CASSLGQENTEAFF. The CDR3 coding sequence is TGCGCCAGCAGCTTGGGGCAGGAGAACACTGAAGCTTTCTTT.

This rearrangement joins TRBV5-1 to TRBJ1-4; 10 bases match TRBD1. The V segment lost 4 bases and the J segment 4 bases; nucleotides outside the gene matches: 7. The CDR3 consists of 16 residues. The germline V gene has CDR1 SGHRS and CDR2 YFSETQ. The CDR3 reads CASSQKDRGVNEKLFF. As DNA, the CDR3 is TGCGCCAGCAGCCAAAAGGACAGGGGGGTTAATGAAAAACTGTTTTTT.